A single sample is the source of the 23 T cell receptor beta chains below, sequenced in a study of blood T cells in healthy people across ages. A second PCR, run for about 7 to 11 cycles, used a sample-barcoded 5' primer plus a J-beta primer mix. MiXCR, run by TCRdb on the 5' RACE reads, gives a single entry per CDR3 protein. The sample carries around 650,000 distinct CDR3 sequences, around 41% recorded once. The sequenced sample was blood. These receptors were obtained from an elderly man in good health.

This clonotype was seen only a few times. The chain employs TRBV24-1 and TRBJ2-1; 14 bases agree with TRBD2. The V gene end was trimmed by 5 bases and the J gene end by 8 bases; junction bases not matched to a gene: 10. CDR1 KGHDR and CDR2 SFDVKD come from the germline V gene. This CDR3 comprises 17 residues. The DNA for the CDR3 is TGTGCCACCAGTGCACCGGGACTAGCGGGGGCGGGGGATGAGCAGTTCTTC. Translated: CATSAPGLAGAGDEQFF.

The V and J genes are TRBV9 and TRBJ2-1; the match to TRBD1 covers 9 bases. Germline CDR1 is SGDLS and CDR2 is YYNGEE. J was trimmed by 4 bases and V by 3 bases; bases with no gene match: 5. The CDR3 contains 15 residues. Here the CDR3 reads CASSARQGGYNEQFF. Here the CDR3 DNA reads TGTGCCAGCAGCGCCAGACAGGGGGGGTACAATGAGCAGTTCTTC.

This clonotype was seen a handful of times. This chain uses TRBV27 with TRBJ1-2; D is unresolved. The germline V gene has CDR1 MNHEY and CDR2 SMNVEV (reference sequence). V was cut by 5 bases and J by 2 bases, with 18 bases left in between. This CDR3 is 16 amino acids long. CDR3 sequence: CASSPHREGANYGYTF. CDR3 DNA sequence: TGTGCCAGCAGTCCCCACCGAGAAGGCGCAAACTATGGCTACACCTTC.

This rearrangement joins TRBV5-6 to TRBJ1-2; D is unclear. CDR1 and CDR2 from the germline V gene are SGHDT and YYEEEE. CDR3 length equals 16 residues. Trimming left V 0 bases short and J 0 bases short, with 12 bases between. The CDR3 spells CASSLGPGGSNYGYTF. CDR3 coding DNA: TGTGCCAGCAGCTTGGGACCTGGCGGATCTAACTATGGCTACACCTTC.

The chain recombines TRBV6-5 with TRBJ2-1; unclear D gene. Trimming cost V 1 base and J 9 bases, with 19 bases left between them. Germline V CDR1 and CDR2: MNHEY, SVGAGI. The CDR3 runs 16 residues. CDR3 protein: CASSYYAARNSGEQFF. Here the CDR3 DNA reads TGTGCCAGCAGTTACTACGCGGCTAGGAATTCGGGTGAGCAGTTCTTC.

This clonotype was observed many times. V gene TRBV3-1 combines with J gene TRBJ2-3; D assignment may be TRBD1 or TRBD2 (6 bases each). The CDR3 extends over 15 amino acids. The V and J ends lost 3 bases and 0 bases respectively, with 10 bases between them. CDR1 and CDR2 from the germline V gene are LGHDT and YNNKEL (reference sequence). CDR3 residues: CASSQTGASTDTQYF. In DNA form, the CDR3 reads TGTGCCAGCAGCCAGACGGGGGCTAGCACAGATACGCAGTATTTT.

This clonotype appeared a few times. The chain has TRBV3-1 and TRBJ2-4; D unclear. Trimming left V 7 bases short and J 0 bases short, with 10 bases between. Germline V gene data show CDR1 as LGHDT and CDR2 as YNNKEL (reference sequence). This CDR3 contains 14 residues. The CDR3, as DNA: TGTGCCAGCAACTCAGGAGTAGCCAAAAACATTCAGTACTTC. Residues: CASNSGVAKNIQYF.

Many counts were recorded for this clonotype. The chain is built from TRBV12-3 or TRBV12-4 and TRBJ2-7; D gene ambiguous. V was clipped by 5 bases and J by 4 bases, with 6 bases between them. The CDR3 consists of 11 residues. The chain's CDR3 is CASSPMYEQYF. Here the CDR3 DNA reads TGTGCCAGCAGTCCCATGTACGAGCAGTACTTC.

The chain uses TRBV5-6 and TRBJ1-5, with D possibly matching TRBD1 (6 bases). The germline V gene encodes CDR1 SGHDT and CDR2 YYEEEE. V was clipped by 2 bases and J by 5 bases, with 14 bases between them. The CDR3 totals 15 residues. CDR3 region: CASSFYRDTHQPQHF. The CDR3 bases are TGTGCCAGCAGCTTTTACCGGGACACCCATCAGCCCCAGCATTTT.

This clonotype was seen a handful of times. J is TRBJ2-1 and V is TRBV20-1; 7 bases align to TRBD2. From germline, CDR1 is DFQATT and CDR2 SNEGSKA (reference sequence). V shed 8 bases, J shed 10 bases, and the junction held 17 bases outside the gene matches. The CDR3 length is 14 residues. CDR3 sequence: CSLVSAGLPREQFF. CDR3 bases: TGCAGTTTGGTCTCAGCGGGACTCCCACGCGAGCAGTTCTTC.

The J gene is TRBJ2-5, the V gene TRBV20-1; D gene uncertain. The V end was cut by 6 bases, the J end by 4 bases, with 18 bases between. Germline V gene data show CDR1 as DFQATT and CDR2 as SNEGSKA (reference sequence). The CDR3 has 14 amino acids. The CDR3 sequence is CSALTPVGPETQYF. The DNA for the CDR3 is TGCAGTGCCCTTACCCCAGTAGGTCCAGAGACCCAGTACTTC.

This chain uses TRBV12-3 or TRBV12-4 with TRBJ1-4, with unresolved D. CDR3 length: 14 amino acids. The germline V and J ends were trimmed by 2 bases and 5 bases, with 9 bases remaining between them. The CDR3: CASSLTAPNEKLFF. As DNA, the CDR3 is TGTGCCAGCAGTTTAACGGCCCCAAATGAAAAACTGTTTTTT.

V usage is TRBV20-1 and J usage is TRBJ1-1; D call uncertain. Germline assignment: CDR1 DFQATT and CDR2 SNEGSKA (reference sequence). The CDR3 totals 14 residues. Trimming shortened V by 2 bases and J by 1 base, and 11 bases separated the two germline ends. The DNA for the CDR3 is TGCAGTGCTAGAATTGGAGGATGGAACACTGAAGCTTTCTTT. Amino acids: CSARIGGWNTEAFF.

There are a few counts of this clonotype. The chain carries TRBV7-9 and TRBJ2-2; TRBD2 matches at 8 bases. Germline CDR1 reads SEHNR; CDR2 reads FQNEAQ (reference sequence). Germline trimming cut 1 base from V and 6 bases from J; bases unmatched to any gene: 4. There are 15 residues in the CDR3. CDR3 residues: CASSLGAGVAGELFF. In DNA, the CDR3 is TGTGCCAGCAGCTTAGGAGCGGGAGTGGCCGGGGAGCTGTTTTTT.

At least ten counts were recorded for this clonotype. It may be a read error: a sequence one base away is much more abundant. V is TRBV7-9 and J is TRBJ1-2, with D possibly being TRBD1 (6 bases). V lost 5 bases and J 4 bases, leaving 14 bases between the germline ends. This CDR3 contains 14 residues. Germline CDR1 is SEHNR and CDR2 is FQNEAQ (reference sequence). As DNA, the CDR3 is TGTGCCAGCAGCGTCACGGACAGACCCTATGGCTACACCTTC. The encoded protein is CASSVTDRPYGYTF.

This clonotype was seen only a few times. This chain uses TRBV29-1 with TRBJ2-3; 14 bases map to TRBD2. The CDR3 consists of 16 residues. Germline CDR1 and CDR2: SQVTM and ANQGSEA. V lost 6 bases to trimming and J lost 3 bases; unmatched junction nucleotides: 8. The DNA for the CDR3 is TGCAGCGTCGCAGGGGGGACTAGCGGGGGTACAGATACGCAGTATTTT. It translates to CSVAGGTSGGTDTQYF.

This clonotype was detected only a few times. The CDR3 bases are TGCAGTGCTAGAGATCTGTTTGGCGACATCTCCTACAATGAGCAGTTCTTC. This gives the protein CSARDLFGDISYNEQFF. V gene TRBV20-1 combines with J gene TRBJ2-1; D unclear. This CDR3 has 17 residues. Germline CDR1 is DFQATT and CDR2 is SNEGSKA (reference sequence). Trimming stripped 0 bases from V and 0 bases from J, with 15 bases between.

V gene TRBV7-2 combines with J gene TRBJ1-5; the match to TRBD1 covers 7 bases. Germline loops: CDR1 SGHTA, CDR2 FQGNSA. V trimming: 5 bases; J trimming: 9 bases; junction bases outside the gene matches: 7. The CDR3 totals 13 residues. For the CDR3, the DNA is TGTGCCAGCAGCACGGGGACAGCGACGCCCCAGCATTTT. Its protein product is CASSTGTATPQHF.

J is TRBJ2-3 and V is TRBV11-3; 7 bases match TRBD2. V lost 3 bases to trimming and J lost 3 bases; unmatched junction nucleotides: 12. This CDR3 spans 17 amino acids. CDR1 SGHNT and CDR2 YENEEA come from the germline V gene. In DNA, the CDR3 is TGTGCCAGCAGCTTGGGTAGCAGGGCGGGGGTAACAGATACGCAGTATTTT. Protein product: CASSLGSRAGVTDTQYF. Full variable domain (missing parts from reference TRBV11-3 and TRBJ2-3): EAGVVQSPRYKIIEKKQPVAFWCNPISGHNTLYWYLQNLGQGPELLIRYENEEAVDDSQLPKDRFSAERLKGVDSTLKIQPAELGDSAVYLCASSLGSRAGVTDTQYFGPGTRLTVL.

The chain recombines TRBV5-1 with TRBJ2-6, with TRBD2 as a possible D gene (5 bases). The V and J ends lost 10 bases and 0 bases respectively, with 14 bases between them. Germline lookup yields CDR1 SGHRS and CDR2 YFSETQ. This CDR3 has 15 residues. For the CDR3, the DNA is TGCGCCTCTACCCCCGGGAACTCTGGGGCCAACGTCCTGACTTTC. Translated: CASTPGNSGANVLTF.

V usage is TRBV4-2 and J usage is TRBJ2-3, with D possibly being TRBD2 (5 bases). The CDR3 has 13 amino acids. V was clipped by 5 bases and J by 4 bases, with 10 bases between them. Per germline, CDR1 LGHNA and CDR2 YNFKEQ. The CDR3: CASSKTRADTQYF. CDR3 nucleotides: TGTGCCAGCAGCAAAACTAGGGCAGATACGCAGTATTTT.

The chain has TRBV7-2 and TRBJ2-5, with 9 bases aligning to TRBD2. Looked up from germline, CDR1 is SGHTA and CDR2 is FQGNSA. V was clipped by 1 base and J by 11 bases; unmatched bases: 14. CDR3 length: 16 amino acids. The DNA for the CDR3 is TGTGCCAGCAGCTTAGGTCGGACTAGCGAGTACAATGAGCAGTACTTC. This translates into CASSLGRTSEYNEQYF.

V gene TRBV4-1 combines with J gene TRBJ1-5; 8 bases line up with TRBD1. This CDR3 comprises 17 residues. Trimming took 1 base from V and 2 from J; bases not matched to a gene: 7. The germline gives CDR1 MGHRA, CDR2 YSYEKL. CDR3 nucleotide sequence: TGCGCCAGCAGCCAAGGGCAGGGGGCGATAGGCAATCAGCCCCAGCATTTT. Amino acids: CASSQGQGAIGNQPQHF.